These 14 T cell receptor beta chains share one sample of origin, sequenced in a study of neurological immune-mediated disorders. Each CDR3 protein is one row after TCRdb ran MiXCR on the 5' RACE reads. This sample has approximately 20,000 distinct CDR3 sequences, with 2.6% found just once. The sample consisted of PBMCs. The receptors shown here come from a woman between 18 and 29 years old with multiple sclerosis.

This clonotype has at least ten counts. This chain connects TRBV7-6 to TRBJ2-3; 13 bases map to TRBD2. V was pared by 5 bases and J by 5 bases, with 4 bases of the junction left unmatched. From germline, CDR1 is SGHVS and CDR2 FNYEAQ. The CDR3 runs to 15 residues. The CDR3 protein is CASSPGLAGVDTQYF. CDR3 sequence (DNA): TGTGCCAGCAGCCCCGGACTAGCGGGGGTAGATACGCAGTATTTT.

This clonotype has at least ten counts. The rearrangement uses TRBV5-1 and TRBJ2-3; D remains unclear. Germline V gene sequence: CDR1 SGHRS, CDR2 YFSETQ. The germline V and J ends were trimmed by 0 bases and 6 bases, with 8 bases remaining between them. This CDR3 is built from 13 residues. CDR3 region: CASSLGQLDTQYF. Here the CDR3 DNA reads TGCGCCAGCAGCTTGGGGCAACTGGATACGCAGTATTTT.

In this sample, this clonotype turned up many times. The chain is built from TRBV12-5 and TRBJ2-2, with 12 bases matching TRBD2. Germline V gene lookup returns CDR1 LGHNT and CDR2 FRNRAP. The length of the CDR3 is 17 residues. Trimming removed 2 bases from V and 6 bases from J; junction bases left unmatched: 7. CDR3 DNA: TGTGCTAGTGGTTTGACCTCGACTAGCGGGGGTGCCGGGGAGCTGTTTTTT. This sequence encodes CASGLTSTSGGAGELFF.

This clonotype has a count of ten or more. V and J are TRBV25-1 and TRBJ2-1; D gene uncertain. The germline V gene encodes CDR1 MGHDK and CDR2 SYGVNS. V was clipped by 6 bases and J by 6 bases, with 15 bases between them. CDR3 length equals 14 residues. The CDR3 coding sequence is TGTGCCAGCAGCCCCCGAAAAAGGTTCAATGAGCAGTTCTTC. Translated: CASSPRKRFNEQFF.

This clonotype was counted at least ten times. This chain links TRBV12-3 or TRBV12-4 with TRBJ1-2, with D uncertain. Trimming took off 1 base at V and 2 bases at J, with 8 bases between the two ends. CDR3 size: 14 residues. CDR3 sequence: CASSLGLANYGYTF. DNA of the CDR3: TGTGCCAGCAGTTTAGGGTTGGCAAACTATGGCTACACCTTC.

This clonotype is medium-sized in the sample. The rearrangement links TRBV3-1 to TRBJ2-1; no firm D call. This CDR3 is built from 16 residues. Germline lookup yields CDR1 LGHDT and CDR2 YNNKEL (reference sequence). The ends were cut back, 1 base at V and 4 bases at J, with 14 bases in the middle. The CDR3 sequence is CASSQVGYLSYNEQFF. For the CDR3, the DNA is TGTGCCAGCAGCCAAGTGGGGTACTTATCATACAATGAGCAGTTCTTC.

This clonotype was observed many times. The V gene is TRBV2, the J gene TRBJ2-1; TRBD2 matches at 14 bases. CDR3 length equals 16 residues. Trimming took 6 bases from V and 6 from J; bases not matched to a gene: 7. The germline V gene has CDR1 SNHLY and CDR2 FYNNEI. The CDR3 sequence: CASRGLAGDLGNEQFF. In DNA form, the CDR3 reads TGTGCCAGCAGGGGACTAGCGGGAGATCTAGGCAATGAGCAGTTCTTC.

This clonotype has a count of ten or more. The chain links TRBV12-3 or TRBV12-4 to TRBJ1-1; D uncertain. Trimming stripped 3 bases from V and 3 bases from J, with 5 bases between. The CDR3 consists of 12 residues. The CDR3, as DNA: TGTGCCAGCAGTTTTGGGGACACTGAAGCTTTCTTT. Its translation is CASSFGDTEAFF.

This clonotype was detected many times. This chain joins TRBV5-1 and TRBJ1-1, with 7 nucleotides matching TRBD1. CDR3 size: 13 residues. V lost 2 bases and J lost 6; bases outside the gene matches: 4. Germline CDR1 is SGHRS and CDR2 is YFSETQ. CDR3 in DNA: TGCGCCAGCAGCTTAGGGGGCTTCGCTGAAGCTTTCTTT. Protein: CASSLGGFAEAFF.

Many counts were recorded for this clonotype. The gene calls are TRBV12-3 or TRBV12-4 and TRBJ1-1, with D unresolved. CDR3 length equals 14 residues. Deletions cut 6 bases from V and 0 bases from J, with 11 bases between. The CDR3 loop reads CASRDGLMNTEAFF. The CDR3 bases are TGTGCCAGCAGGGACGGTCTCATGAACACTGAAGCTTTCTTT.

As for this clonotype: This likely comes from a read error, as the CDR3 has no conserved phenylalanine or tryptophan at its end. The chain employs TRBV5-5 and TRBJ2-2, with TRBD2 identical over 8 bases. Unmatched junction bases numbered 10, after V lost 2 bases and J lost 7 bases. Looked up from germline, CDR1 is SGHKS and CDR2 is YYEKEE (reference sequence). CDR3 size: 16 residues. CDR3 coding DNA: TGTGCCAGCAGCTTCCAAGCGGGGGCTATGGTCGGGGAGCTGTTTAAT. Translated: CASSFQAGAMVGELFN.

At least ten counts were recorded for this clonotype. The chain combines TRBV11-3 with TRBJ2-5, with a tentative D call TRBD1 (5 bases). V dropped 5 bases and J dropped 7 bases, with 8 bases sitting between them. Germline CDR1 and CDR2: SGHNT and YENEEA. CDR3 size: 11 residues. CDR3 DNA: TGTGCCAGCAGCCTGCAGGGGACCCAGTACTTC. Protein: CASSLQGTQYF.

This clonotype was seen repeatedly, ten times or more. As DNA, the CDR3 is TGCAGTGCTATCCAAGGACACCCACGACAAGAGACCCAGTACTTC. Amino acids: CSAIQGHPRQETQYF. The rearrangement uses TRBV20-1 and TRBJ2-5, with D tentatively TRBD1 (5 bases). This CDR3 is built from 15 residues. Trimming cost V 4 bases and J 2 bases, with 17 bases left between them. The germline CDR1 and CDR2 sequences are DFQATT and SNEGSKA (reference sequence).

By share of the sample, this clonotype is medium-sized (0.01 to 0.1%). The chain couples TRBV20-1 to TRBJ2-3; unclear D gene. V was pared by 3 bases and J by 2 bases, with 18 bases between. The germline V gene encodes CDR1 DFQATT and CDR2 SNEGSKA (reference sequence). The CDR3 has 16 amino acids. This CDR3 is CSARFTLVRNTDTQYF. The CDR3 DNA reads TGCAGTGCTAGGTTCACTTTGGTTAGAAACACAGATACGCAGTATTTT.